This T cell receptor beta chain was recovered during a study of blood T cell repertoires in COVID-19. Sequencing used immunoSEQ multiplex PCR; TCRdb keeps in-frame clones, though not all of them. This sample yields approximately 250,000 clones, of which about 89% are seen a single time; 3.5% to 4.5% belongs to the top ten. The study assigned cohorts using participant-reported clinical history. Germline CDR1 SGDLS, CDR2 YYNGEE. The CDR3 sequence is 14 residues long. The trim removed 3 bases at V and 5 bases at J, leaving 4 bases unmatched. The source of this sequence is a woman between 25 and 40 years old who had recovered from COVID-19. The chain employs TRBV9 and TRBJ2-2; 7 bases are shared with TRBD1. Sequencing was performed on PBMCs or T cells enriched from blood (not recorded which). The CDR3 region is CASSAGGRTGELFF. CDR3 bases: TGTGCCAGCAGCGCAGGGGGTAGAACCGGGGAGCTGTTTTTT.